The clone carrying this T cell receptor beta chain came up a few times. The sample comes from a study of blood T cell repertoires in COVID-19. Original analysis: Reference gene primer amplification gave nucleated cell count estimates. Libraries were prepared by immunoSEQ multiplex PCR; TCRdb keeps only in-frame clonotypes and omits some of them. V and J calls plus clone size are reproduced from that table; the DNA served to infer D and trimming. The repertoire includes some 180,000 clones, 82% of them detected once, and approximately 8% sits in the top ten. V gave up 2 bases and J gave up 6 bases, with 11 bases separating them. Germline CDR1 is MNHNS and CDR2 is SASEGT. The length of the CDR3 is 14 residues.

This chain links TRBV6-1 with TRBJ1-5; the D is unclear. Sample: peripheral blood. The sequence was collected from a woman aged 55 to 70 with COVID-19, enrolled during active disease. The CDR3 sequence is CASSESHGGQPQHF. Here the CDR3 DNA reads TGTGCCAGCAGTGAAAGCCACGGAGGTCAGCCCCAGCATTTT.